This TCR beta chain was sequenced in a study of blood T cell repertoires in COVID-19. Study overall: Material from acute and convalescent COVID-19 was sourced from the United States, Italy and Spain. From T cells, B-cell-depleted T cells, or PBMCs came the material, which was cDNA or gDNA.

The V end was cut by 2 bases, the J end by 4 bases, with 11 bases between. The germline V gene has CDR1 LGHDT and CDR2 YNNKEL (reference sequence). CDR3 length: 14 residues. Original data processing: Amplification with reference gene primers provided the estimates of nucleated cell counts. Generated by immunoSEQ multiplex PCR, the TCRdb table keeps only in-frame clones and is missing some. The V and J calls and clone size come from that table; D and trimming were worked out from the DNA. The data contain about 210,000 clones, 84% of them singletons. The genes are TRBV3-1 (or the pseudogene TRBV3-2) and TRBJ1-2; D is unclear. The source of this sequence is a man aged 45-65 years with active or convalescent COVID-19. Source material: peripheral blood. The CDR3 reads CASSQIQTSYGYTF. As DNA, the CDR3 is TGTGCCAGCAGCCAAATACAGACTAGCTATGGCTACACCTTC.